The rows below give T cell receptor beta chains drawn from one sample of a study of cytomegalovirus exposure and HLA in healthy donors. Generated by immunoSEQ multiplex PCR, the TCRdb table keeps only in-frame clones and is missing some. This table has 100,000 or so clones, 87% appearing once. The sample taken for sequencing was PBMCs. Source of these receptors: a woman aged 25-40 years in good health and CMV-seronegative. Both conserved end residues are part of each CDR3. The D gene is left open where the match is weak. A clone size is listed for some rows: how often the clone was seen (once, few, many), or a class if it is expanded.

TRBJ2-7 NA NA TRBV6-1 TGTGCCGGCAGTGTCCAGGGGGGATCCTACGAGCAGTACTTC CAGSVQGGSYEQYF
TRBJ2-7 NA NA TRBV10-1 TGCGCCAGCAGTGAGGGGAGACCGGCCTACGAGCAGTACTTC CASSEGRPAYEQYF
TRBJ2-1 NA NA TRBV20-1 TGCAGTGCTCGGGACAATGAGCAGTTCTTC CSARDNEQFF
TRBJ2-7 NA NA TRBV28 TGTGCCAGCAGGAGGTACGAGCAGTACTTC CASRRYEQYF
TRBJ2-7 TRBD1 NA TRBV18 TGTGCCAGCTCCTCCGGGACAGGGGAACACTACGAGCAGTACTTC CASSSGTGEHYEQYF
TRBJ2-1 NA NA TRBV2 TGTGCCAGCAGGGTCTCGGGCAATGAGCAGTTCTTC CASRVSGNEQFF
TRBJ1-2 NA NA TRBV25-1 TGTGCCACGAGGGAGGGTGGTGGCTACACCTTC CATREGGGYTF
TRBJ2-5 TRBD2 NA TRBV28 TGTGCCAGCTTGAGTAGCGGGAGAGTGGAGACCCAGTACTTC CASLSSGRVETQYF
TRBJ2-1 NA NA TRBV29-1 TGCAGCGTTGAAGACTTCAATGAGCAGTTCTTC CSVEDFNEQFF
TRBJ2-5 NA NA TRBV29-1 TGCAGCGTTGCCCTGTCGCGGACCCAGTACTTC CSVALSRTQYF
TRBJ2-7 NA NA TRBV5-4 TGTGCCAGCAGCTTTAGCGTCTCCTACGAGCAGTACTTC CASSFSVSYEQYF
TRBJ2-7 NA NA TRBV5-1 TGCGCCAGCAGCCCCTTCGGGGTGAGCTACGAGCAGTACTTC CASSPFGVSYEQYF
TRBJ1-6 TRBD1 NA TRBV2 TGTGCCAGCAGTCGCGACAGGGGAAGGGATAATTCACCCCTCCACTTT CASSRDRGRDNSPLHF
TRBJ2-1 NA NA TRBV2 TGTGCCAGCACACCGAAGATCGCGAATGAGCAGTTCTTC CASTPKIANEQFF
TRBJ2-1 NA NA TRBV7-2 TGTGCCAGCAGCTTGACACCTTCCTACAATGAGCAGTTCTTC CASSLTPSYNEQFF
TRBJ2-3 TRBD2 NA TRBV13 TGTGCCAGCAGGGAGCGGGGGAGCACAGATACGCAGTATTTT CASRERGSTDTQYF
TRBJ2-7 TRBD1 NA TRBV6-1 TGTGCCAGCGCAGCAACCGGGACAGGTCGGGCAGAGCAGTACTTC CASAATGTGRAEQYF
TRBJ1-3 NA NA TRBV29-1 TGCAGCGTTGATCGAGAATCTGGAAACACCATATATTTT CSVDRESGNTIYF
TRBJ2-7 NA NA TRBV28 TGTGCCAGCAGTAATTCATACGAGCAGTACTTC CASSNSYEQYF
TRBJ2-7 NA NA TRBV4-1 TGCGCCAGCAGCCAAGGGCAGGGAGGCGAGCAGTACTTC CASSQGQGGEQYF
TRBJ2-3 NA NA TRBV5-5 TGTGCCAGCAGCTTGGGGGGTCCGGGGACAGATACGCAGTATTTT CASSLGGPGTDTQYF
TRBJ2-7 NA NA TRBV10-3 TGTGCCATCAGTGACCCAGGGGCGCTCTCATCCTCCTACGAGCAGTACTTC CAISDPGALSSSYEQYF
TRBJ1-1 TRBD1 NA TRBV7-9 TGTGCCAGCAGCTTAGACGGGACAGGGTCTGAAGCTTTCTTT CASSLDGTGSEAFF
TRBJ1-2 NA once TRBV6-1 TGTGCCAGCAGTCCTATAAACTATGGCTACACCTTC CASSPINYGYTF
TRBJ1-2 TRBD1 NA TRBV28 TGTGCCAGCAGTCGGACAGGCAGTCCCCTTAACTATGGCTACACCTTC CASSRTGSPLNYGYTF
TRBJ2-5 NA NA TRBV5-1 TGCGCCAGCAGCCCGCGGGCGGAAACGGAGACCCAGTACTTC CASSPRAETETQYF
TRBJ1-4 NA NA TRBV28 TGTGCCAGCAGTCCTTCTTTCAGGGTGGGTGAAAAACTGTTTTTT CASSPSFRVGEKLFF
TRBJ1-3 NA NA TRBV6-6 TGTGCCAGCGTAAGGGGGAATTCAGGAAACACCATATATTTT CASVRGNSGNTIYF
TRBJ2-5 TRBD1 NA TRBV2 TGTGCCAGCGGGACAGAGCAAGAGACCCAGTACTTC CASGTEQETQYF
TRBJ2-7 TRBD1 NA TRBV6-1 TGTGCCAGCAGACAACCGGGGACAGGAATCCACGAGCAGTACTTC CASRQPGTGIHEQYF
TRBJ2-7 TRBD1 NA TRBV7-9 TGTGCCAGCAGCCTTACAGGGGATCGGTACTTC CASSLTGDRYF
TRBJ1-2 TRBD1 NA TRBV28 TGTGCCAGCAGTTCTTGGGACAGGGGGTACTATGGCTACACCTTC CASSSWDRGYYGYTF
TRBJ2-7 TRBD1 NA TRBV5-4 TGTGCCAGCAGGCAGACAGGGGGCCCCTACGAGCAGTACTTC CASRQTGGPYEQYF
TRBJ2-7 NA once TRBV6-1 TGTGCCAGCACAGTTTCCTCCTACGAGCAGTACTTC CASTVSSYEQYF
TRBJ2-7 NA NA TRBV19 TGTGCCAGTAGGGCGGGACCCTCCACCTACGAGCAGTACTTC CASRAGPSTYEQYF
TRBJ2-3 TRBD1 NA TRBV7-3 TGTGCCAGCAGCGCCCGGGACAGGGGGACAGATACGCAGTATTTT CASSARDRGTDTQYF
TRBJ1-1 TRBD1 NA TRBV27 TGTGCCAGCAGCTTACAGGGGGCGGAAGCTTTCTTT CASSLQGAEAFF
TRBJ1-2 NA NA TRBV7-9 TGTGCCAGCAGCTCACATGAGGGAGACATTAACTATGGCTACACCTTC CASSSHEGDINYGYTF
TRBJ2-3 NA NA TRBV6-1 TGTGCCAGCGGGGCAAGGGGCGCACCAGATACGCAGTATTTT CASGARGAPDTQYF
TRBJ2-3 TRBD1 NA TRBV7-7 TGTGCCAGCAGCAAGCAGGGGGCAGATACGCAGTATTTT CASSKQGADTQYF
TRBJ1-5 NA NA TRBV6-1 TGTGCCAGCAGTGAAATTCAGGGGAGATCGGACCATCAGCCCCAGCATTTT CASSEIQGRSDHQPQHF
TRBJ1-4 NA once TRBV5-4 TGTGCCAGCAGTCGAGCCTCAGATTCAGGTTTAGAAAAACTGTTTTTT CASSRASDSGLEKLFF
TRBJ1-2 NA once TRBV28 TGTGCCACCGAATCTAGCTATGGCTACACCTTC CATESSYGYTF
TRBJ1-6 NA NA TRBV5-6 TGTGCCAGCAGCTTGGAAGAAGGGGTAGTTAATTCACCCCTCCACTTT CASSLEEGVVNSPLHF
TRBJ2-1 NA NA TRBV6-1 TGTGCCAGCGGACTGTACAATGAGCAGTTCTTC CASGLYNEQFF
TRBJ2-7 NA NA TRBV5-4 TGTGCCAGCAGCTTGGATAGCAGGGTAGGTGAGCAGTACTTC CASSLDSRVGEQYF
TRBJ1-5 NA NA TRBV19 TGTGCCAGTAGTATAAAGGGGCACCGGTATCAGCCCCAGCATTTT CASSIKGHRYQPQHF
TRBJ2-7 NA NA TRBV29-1 TGCAGCGTTGCTATCGGCAGGACAGTCTCCTACGAGCAGTACTTC CSVAIGRTVSYEQYF
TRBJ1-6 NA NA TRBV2 TGTGCCAGCCTCAGGATCTATAATTCACCCCTCCACTTT CASLRIYNSPLHF
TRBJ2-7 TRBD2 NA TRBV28 TGTGCCAGCAGTTCCTTTGGAGCGGGGCAATACGAGCAGTACTTC CASSSFGAGQYEQYF
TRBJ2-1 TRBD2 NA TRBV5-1 TGCGCCAGCAGCTTGGAGCCGCTAGCGGCGGGACCTTACAATGAGCAGTTCTTC CASSLEPLAAGPYNEQFF
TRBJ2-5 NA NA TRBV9 TGTGCCAGCAGCGCAGTCGGGGGTGCCCAGTACTTC CASSAVGGAQYF